This T cell receptor beta chain was profiled in a study of T cell responses to AZD1222 COVID-19 vaccine. Study findings and constraints: Donors were chiefly white British, with a greater number of females, and clonal diversity was perhaps underestimated. Repertoire sampling occurred only after the peak T cell response. The CD4 TCRs associated with vaccination extended across spike and predominated at 160-218 and 743-854.

For this clone: Its antigen is currently unknown.

The CDR3 consists of 15 residues. The germline V gene has CDR1 MNHEY and CDR2 SVGAGI. After removal of 6 bases from V and 4 bases from J, the junction contained 8 bases not matched to a gene. Assay used: immunoSEQ multiplex PCR; TCRdb lists only in-frame clones, some missing. This sample carries 160,000 or so clones, about 90% of them seen once, and the ten largest clones take 5.5%. The input for sequencing was peripheral blood, taken on day 0 of AZD1222 vaccination. The rearrangement joins TRBV6-5 to TRBJ2-7; TRBD1 matches at 11 bases. The clonotype originates from an adult in good health. CDR3 sequence reads: CASRAGTGGLYEQYF. The CDR3 coding sequence is TGTGCCAGCAGAGCGGGGACAGGGGGATTATACGAGCAGTACTTC.